These T cell receptor beta chains were read from a single sample in a study of cytomegalovirus exposure and HLA in healthy donors. Sequencing used immunoSEQ multiplex PCR; TCRdb keeps in-frame clones, though not all of them. The repertoire holds roughly 86,000 clones, less than 96% seen once, with 1.5% to 2% in the top ten. The sequenced sample consisted of PBMCs. All receptors come from a man aged 18 to 30 in good health and CMV-seropositive. CDR3s include the opening cysteine and the closing phenylalanine or tryptophan. D genes are given only for firm matches. For some rows the clone size is stated as once, few or many, or as a class when expanded; others skip it.

j_call,v_call,clone_size,d_call,cdr3_nt,cdr3_aa
TRBJ1-5,TRBV29-1,-,-,TGCAGCGTTGCGCCGGGAACAAATCAGCCCCAGCATTTT,CSVAPGTNQPQHF
TRBJ2-7,TRBV29-1,-,-,TGCAGCGTTGCCCCTAGCGAATACGAGCAGTACTTC,CSVAPSEYEQYF
TRBJ2-5,TRBV7-9,-,-,TGTGCCAGCAGCCGCTGGGACACCCAAGAGACCCAGTACTTC,CASSRWDTQETQYF
TRBJ2-7,TRBV25-1,-,TRBD2,TGTGCCAGCAGTGACACTAGCGGGAGCCCCTCATACGAGCAGTACTTC,CASSDTSGSPSYEQYF
TRBJ1-1,TRBV19,-,-,TGTGCCAGTGGCAGACAGAACACTGAAGCTTTCTTT,CASGRQNTEAFF
TRBJ1-5,TRBV30,-,-,TGTGCCTGGAGTCCCCGGGGGGGAAGCAATCAGCCCCAGCATTTT,CAWSPRGGSNQPQHF
TRBJ2-5,TRBV30,-,-,TGTGCCTGGAGTAACATCCCCGGACTATCCCAAGAGACCCAGTACTTC,CAWSNIPGLSQETQYF
TRBJ2-6,TRBV19,-,-,TGTGCCAGTAGTATTGGACCCAGGGACGTCCTGACTTTC,CASSIGPRDVLTF
TRBJ1-1,TRBV4-2,-,TRBD1,TGTGCCAGCAGCCAGCAAACAGGACAGGGGAAAGCGAACACTGAAGCTTTCTTT,CASSQQTGQGKANTEAFF
TRBJ2-1,TRBV7-8,-,TRBD2,TGTGCCAGCACCCACCTGGCGGGGGGGGGCTCCTACAATGAGCAGTTCTTC,CASTHLAGGGSYNEQFF
TRBJ2-1,TRBV5-6,-,-,TGTGCCAGCAGGTTTTGGGGCGCCGACAATGAGCAGTTCTTC,CASRFWGADNEQFF
TRBJ2-1,TRBV11-2,-,-,TGTGCCAGCAGACGAGGACTCTACAATGAGCAGTTCTTC,CASRRGLYNEQFF
TRBJ1-2,TRBV16,-,-,TGTGCCAGCAGCCAGCAGGGTGGTGGCTACACCTTC,CASSQQGGGYTF
TRBJ2-3,TRBV4-1,-,-,TGCGCCAGCAGCCAAGTAGGGGCGCGGGATACGCAGTATTTT,CASSQVGARDTQYF
TRBJ2-3,TRBV19,-,TRBD2,TGTGCCAGTAGTATCGGACTAGCGGGAGGCGGAGATACGCAGTATTTT,CASSIGLAGGGDTQYF
TRBJ2-5,TRBV5-6,few,-,TGTGCCAGCAGCTTCATAGTGGGAGACGAAGAGACCCAGTACTTC,CASSFIVGDEETQYF
TRBJ1-1,TRBV7-3,-,TRBD1,TGTGCCAGCAGCTTGGACAGGACGAACACTGAAGCTTTCTTT,CASSLDRTNTEAFF
TRBJ2-1,TRBV5-4,-,-,TGTGCCAGCAGCTCCCCGCAGGGGTACAATGAGCAGTTCTTC,CASSSPQGYNEQFF
TRBJ1-4,TRBV27,-,-,TGTGCCAGCTCAAGAAGCCTTAAATATAATGAAAAACTGTTTTTT,CASSRSLKYNEKLFF
TRBJ2-7,TRBV29-1,-,-,TGCAGCGTTGAGGGCAGGGCCTACGAGCAGTACTTC,CSVEGRAYEQYF
TRBJ2-5,TRBV5-4,once,TRBD2,TGTGCCAGCAGCTCCGCGACTAGCGGGAGGGCCGAGACCCAGTACTTC,CASSSATSGRAETQYF
TRBJ1-1,TRBV13,-,TRBD1,TGTGCCAGCAGCTTAGGGGACAGGTCTCCCGAAGCTTTCTTT,CASSLGDRSPEAFF
TRBJ1-2,TRBV2,-,-,TGTGCCAGAGACAAAGACTATGGCTACACCTTC,CARDKDYGYTF